This T cell receptor (beta chain) was profiled in a study of cytomegalovirus exposure and HLA in healthy donors. The study, taken as a whole, reports: Productive status was seen about 90% or about 30% of the time for most TCR beta V segments in an earlier analysis. Reported performance of the classifier showed diagnosis of cytomegalovirus status with high specificity and sensitivity. Trimming of TCR beta V- and J-genes showed a link, identified in a later analysis, to a missense DCLRE1C variant. In a later analysis, specific HLA alleles were associated with 15,000 to 20,000 TCR beta sequences at a 0.05 false discovery rate.

This CDR3 has 14 residues. Trimming shortened V by 9 bases and J by 0 bases, and 15 bases separated the two germline ends. The germline CDR1 and CDR2 sequences are SGHDN and FVKESK. A word on this clone: Its target is not known.

Primers for the PCR totalled 60 Vbeta and 13 Jbeta. Profiling relied on immunoSEQ multiplex PCR, and the TCRdb table lists in-frame clones only, not all of them. The sample records roughly 160,000 clones, approximately 80% being singletons. This rearrangement joins TRBV14 to TRBJ2-7, with a tentative D call TRBD1 (6 bases). Sequencing was performed on PBMCs. This clonotype originated in a man younger than 35 in good health and CMV-seropositive. The CDR3 loop is CARTGTPASYEQYF. The CDR3, as DNA: TGTGCCAGAACCGGGACACCTGCCTCCTACGAGCAGTACTTC.